This T cell receptor (beta chain) came from a study of beta chain features in type 1 diabetes. Findings and caveats of the study: A greater similarity of naive, central memory and Treg TCRB repertoires was seen among patients than among healthy donors. High-TCR-expressing cells could be over-represented by cDNA sequencing.

V shed 7 bases and J shed 6 bases, with 10 bases lying between them. In germline, CDR1 is SQVTM, CDR2 ANQGSEA. The CDR3 runs 11 residues. A CD45RO/CCR7/CD25/CD127/CD95/CD27 panel sorted naive, central memory, regulatory and stem cell-like memory CD4+ cells. The sequenced template was cDNA made from the entire isolated RNA. The table came from immunoSEQ multiplex PCR; TCRdb's copy has only in-frame clones and leaves some out. The top ten clones hold approximately 1.3% of a sample with 120,000 to 150,000 clones, 8% to 13% of them seen once. This clone appeared many times. Antigen: not known. What was sequenced was naive CD4+ T cells from blood. This TCR came from a man aged 18-30 years in good health. This chain uses TRBV29-1 with TRBJ2-1; D perhaps matches TRBD2 (5 bases). CDR3 nucleotides: TGCAGCGGACGGACTTCCAATGAGCAGTTCTTC. Translating it yields CSGRTSNEQFF.